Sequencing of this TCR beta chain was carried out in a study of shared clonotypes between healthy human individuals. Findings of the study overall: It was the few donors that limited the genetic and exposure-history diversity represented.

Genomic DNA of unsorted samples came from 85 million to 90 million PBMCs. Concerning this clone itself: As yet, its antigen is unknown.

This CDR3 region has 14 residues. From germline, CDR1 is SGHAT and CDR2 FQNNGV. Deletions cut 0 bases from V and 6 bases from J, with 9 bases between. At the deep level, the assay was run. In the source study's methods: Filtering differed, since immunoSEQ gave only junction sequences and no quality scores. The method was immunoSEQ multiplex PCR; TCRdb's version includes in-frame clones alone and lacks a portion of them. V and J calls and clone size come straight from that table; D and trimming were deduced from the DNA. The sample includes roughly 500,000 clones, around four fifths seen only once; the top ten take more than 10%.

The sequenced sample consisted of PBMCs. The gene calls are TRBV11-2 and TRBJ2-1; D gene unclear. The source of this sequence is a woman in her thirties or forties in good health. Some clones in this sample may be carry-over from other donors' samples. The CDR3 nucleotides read TGTGCCAGCAGCTTAGATTGGCAAGGCAATGAGCAGTTCTTC. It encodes CASSLDWQGNEQFF.